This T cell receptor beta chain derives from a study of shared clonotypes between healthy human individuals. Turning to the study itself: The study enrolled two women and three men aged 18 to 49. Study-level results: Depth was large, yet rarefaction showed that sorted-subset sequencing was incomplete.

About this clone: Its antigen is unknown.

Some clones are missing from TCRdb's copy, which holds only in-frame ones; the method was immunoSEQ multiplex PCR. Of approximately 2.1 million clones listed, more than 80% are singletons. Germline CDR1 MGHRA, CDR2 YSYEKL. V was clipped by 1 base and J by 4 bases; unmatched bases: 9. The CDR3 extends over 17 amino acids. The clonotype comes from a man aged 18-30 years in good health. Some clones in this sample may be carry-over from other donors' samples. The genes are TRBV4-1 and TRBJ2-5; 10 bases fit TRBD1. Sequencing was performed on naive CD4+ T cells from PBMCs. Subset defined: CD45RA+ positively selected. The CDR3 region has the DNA TGCGCCAGCAGCCAAGCGGGACAGGGGTCGACTAGAGAGACCCAGTACTTC. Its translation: CASSQAGQGSTRETQYF.